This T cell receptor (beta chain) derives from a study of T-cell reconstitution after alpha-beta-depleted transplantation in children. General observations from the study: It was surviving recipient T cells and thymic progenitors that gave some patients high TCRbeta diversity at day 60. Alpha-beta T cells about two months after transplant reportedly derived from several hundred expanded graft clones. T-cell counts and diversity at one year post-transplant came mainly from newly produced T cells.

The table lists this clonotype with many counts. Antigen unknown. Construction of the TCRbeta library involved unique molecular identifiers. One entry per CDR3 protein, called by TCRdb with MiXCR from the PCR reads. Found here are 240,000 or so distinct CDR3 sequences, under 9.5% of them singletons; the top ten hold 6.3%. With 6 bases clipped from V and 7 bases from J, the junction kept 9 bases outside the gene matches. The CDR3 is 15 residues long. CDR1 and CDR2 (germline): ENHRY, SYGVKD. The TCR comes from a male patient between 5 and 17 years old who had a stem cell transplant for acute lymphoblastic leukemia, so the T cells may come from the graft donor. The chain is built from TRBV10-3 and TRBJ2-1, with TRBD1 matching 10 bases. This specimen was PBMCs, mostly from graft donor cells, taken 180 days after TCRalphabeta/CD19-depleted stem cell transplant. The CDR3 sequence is CAISERDRGHNEQFF. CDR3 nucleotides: TGTGCCATCAGCGAGCGGGACAGGGGCCATAATGAGCAGTTCTTC.